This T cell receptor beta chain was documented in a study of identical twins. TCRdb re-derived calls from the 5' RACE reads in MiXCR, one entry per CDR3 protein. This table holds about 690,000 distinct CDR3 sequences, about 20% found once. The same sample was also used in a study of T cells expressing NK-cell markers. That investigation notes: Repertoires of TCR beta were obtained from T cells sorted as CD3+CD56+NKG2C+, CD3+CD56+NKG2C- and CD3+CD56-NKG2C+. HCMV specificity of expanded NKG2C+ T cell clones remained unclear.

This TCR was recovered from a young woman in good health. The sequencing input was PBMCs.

CDR3 residues: CASSAVGTDVGEKLFF. CDR3 DNA: TGTGCCAGCAGTGCCGTTGGGACCGACGTCGGTGAAAAACTGTTTTTT. The chain couples TRBV12-3 or TRBV12-4 to TRBJ1-4; maybe TRBD1 (5 bases). CDR3 length: 16 residues. The V end lost 5 bases, the J end lost 7 bases, and 20 bases lay between the germline ends.